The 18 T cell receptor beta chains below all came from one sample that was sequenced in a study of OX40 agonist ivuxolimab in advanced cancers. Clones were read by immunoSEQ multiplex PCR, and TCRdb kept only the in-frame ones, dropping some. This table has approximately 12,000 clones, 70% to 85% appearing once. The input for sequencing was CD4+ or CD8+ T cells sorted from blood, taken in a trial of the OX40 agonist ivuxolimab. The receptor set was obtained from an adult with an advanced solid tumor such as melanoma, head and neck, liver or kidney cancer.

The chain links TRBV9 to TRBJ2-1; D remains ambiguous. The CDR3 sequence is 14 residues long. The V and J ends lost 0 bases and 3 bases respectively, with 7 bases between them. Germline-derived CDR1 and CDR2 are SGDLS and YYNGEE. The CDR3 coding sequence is TGTGCCAGCAGCGTAGAAGGGAACTACAATGAGCAGTTCTTC. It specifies CASSVEGNYNEQFF. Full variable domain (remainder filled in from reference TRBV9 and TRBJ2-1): DSGVTQTPKHLITATGQRVTLRCSPRSGDLSVYWYQQSLDQGLQFLIQYYNGEERAKGNILERFSAQQFPDLHSELNLSSLELGDSALYFCASSVEGNYNEQFFGPGTRLTVL.

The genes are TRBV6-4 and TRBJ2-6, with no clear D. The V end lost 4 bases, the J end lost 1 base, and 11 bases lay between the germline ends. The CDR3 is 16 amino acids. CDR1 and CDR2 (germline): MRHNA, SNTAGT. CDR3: CASSASGESGANVLTF. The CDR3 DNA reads TGTGCCAGCAGTGCCTCAGGCGAGTCTGGGGCCAACGTCCTGACTTTC.

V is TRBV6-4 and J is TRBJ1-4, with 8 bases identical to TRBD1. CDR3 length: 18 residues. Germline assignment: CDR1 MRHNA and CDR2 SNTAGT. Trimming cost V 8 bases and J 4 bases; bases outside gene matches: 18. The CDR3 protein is CASGLRTGKIAGNEKLFF. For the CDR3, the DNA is TGTGCCAGCGGATTACGGACAGGGAAAATTGCGGGTAATGAAAAACTGTTTTTT.

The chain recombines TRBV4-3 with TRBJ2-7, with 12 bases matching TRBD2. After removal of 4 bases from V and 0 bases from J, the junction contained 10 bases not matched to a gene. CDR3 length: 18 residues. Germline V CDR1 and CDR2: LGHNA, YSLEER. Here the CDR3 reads CASSPGLAGGRSSYEQYF. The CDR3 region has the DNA TGCGCCAGCAGCCCGGGACTAGCGGGTGGCAGGAGCTCCTACGAGCAGTACTTC.

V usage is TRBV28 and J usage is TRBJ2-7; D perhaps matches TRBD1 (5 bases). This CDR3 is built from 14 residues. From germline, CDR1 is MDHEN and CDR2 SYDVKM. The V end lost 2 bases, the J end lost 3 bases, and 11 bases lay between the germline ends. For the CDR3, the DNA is TGTGCCAGCAGTTTAAGGGTAGGGGTCTACGAGCAGTACTTC. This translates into CASSLRVGVYEQYF.

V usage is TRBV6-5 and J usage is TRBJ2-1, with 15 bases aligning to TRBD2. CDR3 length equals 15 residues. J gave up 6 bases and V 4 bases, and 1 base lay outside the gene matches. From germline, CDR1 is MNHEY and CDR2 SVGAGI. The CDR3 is CASSWTSGRANEQFF. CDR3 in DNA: TGTGCCAGCAGTTGGACTAGCGGGAGGGCCAATGAGCAGTTCTTC.

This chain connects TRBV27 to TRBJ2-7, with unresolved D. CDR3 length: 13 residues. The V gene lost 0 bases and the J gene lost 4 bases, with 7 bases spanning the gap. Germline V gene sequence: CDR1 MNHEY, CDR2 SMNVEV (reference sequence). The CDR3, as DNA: TGTGCCAGCAGTTTATCAGGGTATTACGAGCAGTACTTC. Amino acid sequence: CASSLSGYYEQYF.

The CDR3 coding sequence is TGTGCCAGCAGCTTAGAACATGGGGAGACCCAGTACTTC. Residues: CASSLEHGETQYF. J is TRBJ2-5 and V is TRBV7-8; D call uncertain. With 1 base removed from V and 5 bases from J, the gap between germline ends came to 8 bases. Per germline, CDR1 SGHVS and CDR2 FQNEAQ. The CDR3 is made up of 13 amino acids.

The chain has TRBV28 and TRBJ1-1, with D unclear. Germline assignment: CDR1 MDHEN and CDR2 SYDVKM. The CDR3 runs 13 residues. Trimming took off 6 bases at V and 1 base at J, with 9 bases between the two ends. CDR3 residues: CASRGPENTEAFF. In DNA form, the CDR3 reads TGTGCCAGCAGAGGGCCGGAGAACACTGAAGCTTTCTTT.

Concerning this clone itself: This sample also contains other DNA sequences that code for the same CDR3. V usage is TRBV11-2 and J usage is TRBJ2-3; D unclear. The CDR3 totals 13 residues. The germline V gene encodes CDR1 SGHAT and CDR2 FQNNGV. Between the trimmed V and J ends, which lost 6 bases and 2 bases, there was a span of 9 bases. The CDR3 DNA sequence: TGTGCCAGCAGTTACCCCCCCACAGATACGCAGTATTTT. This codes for CASSYPPTDTQYF.

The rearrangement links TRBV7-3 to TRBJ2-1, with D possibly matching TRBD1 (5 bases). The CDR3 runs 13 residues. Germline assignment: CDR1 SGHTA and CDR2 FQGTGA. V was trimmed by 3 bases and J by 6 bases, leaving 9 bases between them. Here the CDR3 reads CASSLGLVNEQFF. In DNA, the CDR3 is TGTGCCAGCAGCTTGGGGCTGGTCAATGAGCAGTTCTTC.

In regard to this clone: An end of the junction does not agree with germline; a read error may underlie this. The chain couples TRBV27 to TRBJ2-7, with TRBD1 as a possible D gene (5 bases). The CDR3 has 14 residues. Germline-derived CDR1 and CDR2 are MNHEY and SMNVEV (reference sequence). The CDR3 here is CASSLTVGVNEQCF. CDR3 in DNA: TGTGCCAGCAGTTTAACGGTAGGGGTTAACGAGCAGTGCTTC.

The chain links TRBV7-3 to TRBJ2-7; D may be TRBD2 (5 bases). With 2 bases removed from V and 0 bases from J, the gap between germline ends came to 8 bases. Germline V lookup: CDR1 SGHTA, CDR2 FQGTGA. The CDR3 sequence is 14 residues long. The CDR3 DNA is TGTGCCAGCAGCTTAGCGGGCCCCTCCTACGAGCAGTACTTC. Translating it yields CASSLAGPSYEQYF.

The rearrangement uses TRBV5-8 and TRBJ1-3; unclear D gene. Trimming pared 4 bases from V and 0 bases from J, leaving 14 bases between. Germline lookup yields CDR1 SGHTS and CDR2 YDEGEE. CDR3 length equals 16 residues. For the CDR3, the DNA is TGTGCCAGCAGCCCCCCGCGTGGCAACTCTGGAAACACCATATATTTT. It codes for CASSPPRGNSGNTIYF.

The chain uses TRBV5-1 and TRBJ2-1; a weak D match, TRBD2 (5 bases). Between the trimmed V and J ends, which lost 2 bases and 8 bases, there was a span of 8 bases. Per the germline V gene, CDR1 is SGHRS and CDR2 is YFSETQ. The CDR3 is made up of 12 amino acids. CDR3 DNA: TGCGCCAGCAGCTTTACAGCGGATGAGCAGTTCTTC. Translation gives CASSFTADEQFF.

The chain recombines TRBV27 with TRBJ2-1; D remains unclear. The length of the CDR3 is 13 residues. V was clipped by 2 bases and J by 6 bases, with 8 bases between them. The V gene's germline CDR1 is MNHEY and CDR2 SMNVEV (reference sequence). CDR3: CASSLLVPNEQFF. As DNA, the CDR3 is TGTGCCAGCAGTTTACTAGTCCCCAATGAGCAGTTCTTC.

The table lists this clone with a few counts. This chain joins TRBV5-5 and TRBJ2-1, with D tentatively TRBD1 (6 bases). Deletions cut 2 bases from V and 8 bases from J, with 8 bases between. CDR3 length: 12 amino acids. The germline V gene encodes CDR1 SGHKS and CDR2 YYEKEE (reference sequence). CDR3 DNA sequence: TGTGCCAGCAGCTTACAGGGAGATGAGCAGTTCTTC. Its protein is CASSLQGDEQFF.

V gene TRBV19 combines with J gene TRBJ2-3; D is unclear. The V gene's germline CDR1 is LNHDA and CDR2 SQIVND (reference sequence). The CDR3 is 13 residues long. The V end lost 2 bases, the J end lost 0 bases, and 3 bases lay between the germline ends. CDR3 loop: CASSIQSTDTQYF. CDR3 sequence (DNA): TGTGCCAGTAGTATACAGAGCACAGATACGCAGTATTTT. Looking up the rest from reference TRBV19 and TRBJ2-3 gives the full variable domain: DGGITQSPKYLFRKEGQNVTLSCEQNLNHDAMYWYRQDPGQGLRLIYYSQIVNDFQKGDIAEGYSVSREKKESFPLTVTSAQKNPTAFYLCASSIQSTDTQYFGPGTRLTVL.